Shown below are 3 T cell receptor beta chains from a single sample sequenced in a study of blood T cell repertoires in COVID-19. The data were produced by immunoSEQ multiplex PCR, yet TCRdb's version contains in-frame clones alone and is incomplete. The sample yields 270,000 or so clones, around 88% seen once. Sequenced: peripheral blood. The receptor set was obtained from a man aged 35-49 years with acute or convalescent COVID-19.

The chain couples TRBV2 to TRBJ1-2; possibly TRBD1 for D (5 bases). The V and J ends lost 5 bases and 5 bases respectively, with 9 bases between them. Germline V gene sequence: CDR1 SNHLY, CDR2 FYNNEI. The CDR3 length is 12 residues. The DNA for the CDR3 is TGTGCCAGCAGTCTGGACACTTATGGCTACACCTTC. Translating it yields CASSLDTYGYTF.

The chain joins TRBV19 to TRBJ1-2; TRBD1 agrees at 11 bases. V gave up 7 bases and J gave up 5 bases; unmatched junction bases: 6. The CDR3 extends over 14 amino acids. Germline V gives CDR1 LNHDA, CDR2 SQIVND (reference sequence). DNA of the CDR3: TGTGCCAGTACGTCGAGGGACAGGGGGTATGGCTACACCTTC. Translation: CASTSRDRGYGYTF. Filled out from reference TRBV19 and TRBJ1-2, the complete variable domain reads DGGITQSPKYLFRKEGQNVTLSCEQNLNHDAMYWYRQDPGQGLRLIYYSQIVNDFQKGDIAEGYSVSREKKESFPLTVTSAQKNPTAFYLCASTSRDRGYGYTFGSGTRLTVV.

The V and J genes are TRBV7-3 and TRBJ1-4; D is perhaps TRBD1 (5 bases). The CDR3 has 13 residues. Trimming shortened V by 3 bases and J by 8 bases, and 10 bases separated the two germline ends. Germline CDR1 is SGHTA and CDR2 is FQGTGA. As DNA, the CDR3 is TGTGCCAGCAGCTTCCGACAGAAAGAAAAACTGTTTTTT. It specifies CASSFRQKEKLFF.